Sequencing of this T cell receptor beta chain was carried out in a study of tumor-infiltrating lymphocytes in localized non-small cell lung cancer. The wider study: The cohort mixed smokers and never-smokers, several histologies, and some post-neoadjuvant-chemotherapy samples.

Study results and limitations: Immunotypes IM1 and IM2 had similar TCR-derived T-cell fractions.

Germline V gives CDR1 SGHKS, CDR2 YYEKEE (reference sequence). There are 14 residues in the CDR3. With 4 bases removed from V and 3 bases from J, the gap between germline ends came to 11 bases. Produced via immunoSEQ multiplex PCR; TCRdb's table is partial and in-frame only. The sample consists of 9,500 to 15,000 clones, 80% of them appearing once. A remark on this clone: As yet, its antigen is unknown.

Sequencing was carried out using lung tumor tissue. The V gene is TRBV5-5, the J gene TRBJ2-1; D may correspond to TRBD1 or TRBD2 (5 bases each). The TCR was taken from a human donor with non-small cell lung cancer. The CDR3 DNA is TGTGCCAGCAGCGTCGGGGACGGCTACAATGAGCAGTTCTTC. Its translation is CASSVGDGYNEQFF. The entire variable domain, with the rest obtained from reference TRBV5-5 and TRBJ2-1, is as follows: DAGVTQSPTHLIKTRGQQVTLRCSPISGHKSVSWYQQVLGQGPQFIFQYYEKEERGRGNFPDRFSARQFPNYSSELNVNALLLGDSALYLCASSVGDGYNEQFFGPGTRLTVL.